This T cell receptor beta chain was recovered during a study of T cells in Graves' hyperthyroidism and ophthalmopathy. Template material for amplifying TCR beta CDR3 regions consisted of RNA transcripts. A set of HTBI primers served as the primers for a first-round RT-PCR of the TCR CDR3. TCRdb independently ran MiXCR on the multiplex PCR reads; one entry per CDR3 protein. The data show fewer than 850,000 distinct CDR3 sequences, 17% seen once. This clonotype was counted many times. Antigen: not known. General study findings and limits: The blood repertoire included most of the expanded thyroid clonotypes above 0.001.

Graves' hyperthyroidism is called stable when ophthalmopathy does not progress within 18 months. Germline lookup yields CDR1 MNHEY and CDR2 SMNVEV (reference sequence). The CDR3 loop spans 11 amino acids. V was clipped by 5 bases and J by 6 bases, with 8 bases between them. This TCR was recovered from a man between 45 and 60 years old with Graves' hyperthyroidism. This rearrangement joins TRBV27 to TRBJ2-7; D is unclear. Sequenced material: blood. CDR3 region: CASSKGPEQYF. The CDR3 DNA follows: TGTGCCAGCAGTAAGGGCCCCGAGCAGTACTTC.